The T cell receptor beta chain described here comes from a study of blood T cells in healthy people across ages. Trimming removed 0 bases at V and 3 bases at J, with 11 bases between. This CDR3 has 14 amino acids. Germline V gene data show CDR1 as SQVTM and CDR2 as ANQGSEA. Using a J-beta primer mix together with a sample-barcoded 5' primer, a second PCR was run for 7 to 11 cycles. MiXCR, applied by TCRdb to the 5' RACE reads, yields one record per CDR3 protein. This table has about 800,000 distinct CDR3 sequences, about half appearing once. Sample donors were healthy Caucasian individuals that came from Russia, aged 6 to 90. Study-wide points: TCR beta diversity, measured per million T cells, fell in a roughly linear way with age. The lack of PBMC sorting stopped any conclusive naive versus antigen-experienced comparison.

With regard to this clonotype: Antigen unknown.

The V gene is TRBV29-1, the J gene TRBJ2-5; D remains ambiguous. This TCR was recovered from a man aged 80 or over in good health. Specimen: blood. In nucleotides, the CDR3 is TGCAGCGTTGAAGATAGGTCCGAAAAAGAGACCCAGTACTTC. Translated: CSVEDRSEKETQYF.